This entry describes one T cell receptor (beta chain). These data are taken from a study of T-cell reconstitution after alpha-beta-depleted transplantation in children. The CDR3 has 13 amino acids. Germline V gene lookup returns CDR1 SQVTM and CDR2 ANQGSEA. Trimming took off 4 bases at V and 1 base at J, with 8 bases between the two ends. The authors prepared the TCRbeta library with unique molecular identifiers. From the PCR reads, TCRdb called clonotypes with MiXCR, one entry per CDR3 protein. The sample carries hundreds of thousands of distinct CDR3 sequences, 20% to 30% recorded once. The chain combines TRBV29-1 with TRBJ1-5; D remains unclear. The sequencing used PBMCs, mostly from graft donor cells, collected 360 days after TCRalphabeta/CD19-depleted stem cell transplant. This receptor was obtained from a female patient younger than 10 who had a stem cell transplant for congenital amegakaryocytic thrombocytopenia, so the T cells may come from the graft donor. In DNA, the CDR3 is TGCAGCGTTGCCGGAGACAGCAATCAGCCCCAGCATTTT. The encoded protein is CSVAGDSNQPQHF. The variable domain in full, completed from reference TRBV29-1 and TRBJ1-5, reads SAVISQKPSRDICQRGTSLTIQCQVDSQVTMMFWYRQQPGQSLTLIATANQGSEATYESGFVIDKFPISRPNLTFSTLTVSNMSPEDSSIYLCSVAGDSNQPQHFGDGTRLSIL.